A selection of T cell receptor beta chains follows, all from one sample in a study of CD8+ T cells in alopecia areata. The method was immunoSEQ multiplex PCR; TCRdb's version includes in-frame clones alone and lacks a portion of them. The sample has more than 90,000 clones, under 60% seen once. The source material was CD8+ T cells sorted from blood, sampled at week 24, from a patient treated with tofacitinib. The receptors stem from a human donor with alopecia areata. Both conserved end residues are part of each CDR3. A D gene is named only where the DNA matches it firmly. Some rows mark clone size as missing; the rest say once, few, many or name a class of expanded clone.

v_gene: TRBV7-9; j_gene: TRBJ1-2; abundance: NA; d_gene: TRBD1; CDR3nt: TGTGCCAGCAGCTTCCAAGGACAGGAGATTTATGGCTACACCTTC; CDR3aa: CASSFQGQEIYGYTF
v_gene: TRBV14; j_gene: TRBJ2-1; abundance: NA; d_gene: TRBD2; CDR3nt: TGTGCCAGCAGCCAAGACCTTAGCGGGGGGGCCGGGAGTGAGCAGTTCTTC; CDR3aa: CASSQDLSGGAGSEQFF
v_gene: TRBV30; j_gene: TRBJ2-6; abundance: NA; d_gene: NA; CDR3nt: TGTGCCTGGAGTCAAGGATCTGGGGCCAACGTCCTGACTTTC; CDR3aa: CAWSQGSGANVLTF
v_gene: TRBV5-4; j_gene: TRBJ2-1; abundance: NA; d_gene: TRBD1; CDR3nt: TGTGCCAGCGGACAGGGGGCGGACAATGAGCAGTTCTTC; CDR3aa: CASGQGADNEQFF
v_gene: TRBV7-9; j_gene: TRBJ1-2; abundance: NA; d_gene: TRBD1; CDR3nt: TGTGCCAGCAGCTTAGCCGCAGGGGGCGCCGATGGCTACACCTTC; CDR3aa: CASSLAAGGADGYTF
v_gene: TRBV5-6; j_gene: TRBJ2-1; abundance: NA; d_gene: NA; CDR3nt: TGTGCCAGCAGCTCGCCAACTAGGCCTGAGCAGTTCTTC; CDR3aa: CASSSPTRPEQFF
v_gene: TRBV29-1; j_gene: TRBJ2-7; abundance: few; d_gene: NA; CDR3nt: TGCAGCGTTGCTTGGAGGGGTTCCTACGAGCAGTACTTC; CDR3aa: CSVAWRGSYEQYF
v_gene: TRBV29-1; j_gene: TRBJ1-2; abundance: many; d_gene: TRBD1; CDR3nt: TGCAGCGTACCCGGACAGGGGAGCCTCAACTATGGCTACACCTTC; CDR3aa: CSVPGQGSLNYGYTF
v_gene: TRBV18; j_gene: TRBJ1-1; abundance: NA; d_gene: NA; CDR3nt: TGTGCCAGCTCAGATGTCGGGGGGAACACTGAAGCTTTCTTT; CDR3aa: CASSDVGGNTEAFF
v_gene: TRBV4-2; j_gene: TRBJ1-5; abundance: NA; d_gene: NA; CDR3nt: TGTGCCAGCAGCCCGCTGTCCCGGGACATTCCCCAGCATTTT; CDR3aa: CASSPLSRDIPQHF
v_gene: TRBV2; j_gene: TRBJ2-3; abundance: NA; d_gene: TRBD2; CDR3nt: TGTGCCAGCGGGCTAGCGGGGATCACAGATACGCAGTATTTT; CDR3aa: CASGLAGITDTQYF
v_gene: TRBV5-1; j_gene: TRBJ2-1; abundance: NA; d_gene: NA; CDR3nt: TGCGCCAGCAGCTTGGGTCGCAGGGATGAGCAGTTCTTC; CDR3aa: CASSLGRRDEQFF
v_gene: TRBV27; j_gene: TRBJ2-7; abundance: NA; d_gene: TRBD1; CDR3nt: TGTGCCAGCAGTGCGGGACAGGGGTTCTACGAGCAGTACTTC; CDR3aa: CASSAGQGFYEQYF
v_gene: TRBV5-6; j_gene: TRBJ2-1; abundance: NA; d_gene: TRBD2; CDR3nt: TGTGCCAGCAGCTTCGGACTAGCGGGCGAAAGCGACAATGAGCAGTTCTTC; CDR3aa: CASSFGLAGESDNEQFF
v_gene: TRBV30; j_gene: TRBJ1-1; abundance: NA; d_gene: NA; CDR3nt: TGTGCCTGGAGTACCTCTAAGGAGAGCATGAACACTGAAGCTTTCTTT; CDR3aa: CAWSTSKESMNTEAFF
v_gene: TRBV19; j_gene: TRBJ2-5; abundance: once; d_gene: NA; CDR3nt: TGTGCCAGTCGGGACATCCAAGAGACCCAGTACTTC; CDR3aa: CASRDIQETQYF
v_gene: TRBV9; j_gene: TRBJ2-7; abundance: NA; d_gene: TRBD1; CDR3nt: TGTGCCAGCAGCGTAGGGGGACAGGGGTTCTCCTACGAGCAGTACTTC; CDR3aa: CASSVGGQGFSYEQYF
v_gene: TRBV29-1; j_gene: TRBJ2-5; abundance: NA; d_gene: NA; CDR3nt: TGCAGCGTTGGAGGGGGACGGTTACAAGAGACCCAGTACTTC; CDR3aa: CSVGGGRLQETQYF
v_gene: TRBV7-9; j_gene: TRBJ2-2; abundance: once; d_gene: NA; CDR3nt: TGTGCCAGCAGCCCGAAGGACGCGGGACCCAACACCGGGGAGCTGTTTTTT; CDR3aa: CASSPKDAGPNTGELFF
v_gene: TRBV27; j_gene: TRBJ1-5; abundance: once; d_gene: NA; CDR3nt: TGTGCCAGCAGATCCGGGGCGCGGGGGGCTCAGCCCCAGCATTTT; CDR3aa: CASRSGARGAQPQHF
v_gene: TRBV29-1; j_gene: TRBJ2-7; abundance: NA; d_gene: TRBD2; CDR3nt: TGCAGCGTTGAAGACGGGAGGGTCAACGAGCAGTACTTC; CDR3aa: CSVEDGRVNEQYF
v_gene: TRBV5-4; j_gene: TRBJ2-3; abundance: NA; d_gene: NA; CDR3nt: TGTGCCAGCAGCCCCCCTAGCACAGATACGCAGTATTTT; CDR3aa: CASSPPSTDTQYF
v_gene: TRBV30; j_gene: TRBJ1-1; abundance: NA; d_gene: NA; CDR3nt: TGTGCCTGGAGTGTAGTGACGAACACTGAAGCTTTCTTT; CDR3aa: CAWSVVTNTEAFF
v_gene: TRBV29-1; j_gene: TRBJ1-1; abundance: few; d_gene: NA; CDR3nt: TGCAGCGTTCTGCGGACTGCTATAGCTGAAGCTTTCTTT; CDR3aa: CSVLRTAIAEAFF
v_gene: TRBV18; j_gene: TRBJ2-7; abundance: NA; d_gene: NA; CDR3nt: TGTGCCAGCTCACCCGGGCTCTACGAGCAGTACTTC; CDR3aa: CASSPGLYEQYF
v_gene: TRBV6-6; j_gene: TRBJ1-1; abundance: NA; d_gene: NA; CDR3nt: TGTGCCAGCAGCCCTCTCGAGGGGCAGAACACTGAAGCTTTCTTT; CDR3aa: CASSPLEGQNTEAFF
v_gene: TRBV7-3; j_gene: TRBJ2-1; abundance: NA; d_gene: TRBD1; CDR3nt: TGTGCCAGCAGCTTGGGACAGGGTCATGAGCAGTTCTTC; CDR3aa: CASSLGQGHEQFF
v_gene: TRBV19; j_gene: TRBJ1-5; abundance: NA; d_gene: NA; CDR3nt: TGTGCCAGTAAAATCCGGGACAGCAATCAGCCCCAGCATTTT; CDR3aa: CASKIRDSNQPQHF
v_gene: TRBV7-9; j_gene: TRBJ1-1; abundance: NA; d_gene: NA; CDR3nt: TGTGCCAGCAGCTTGAGTGGCAGGGAAGCTTTCTTT; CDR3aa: CASSLSGREAFF
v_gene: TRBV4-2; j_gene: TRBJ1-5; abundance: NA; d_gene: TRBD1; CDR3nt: TGTGCCAGCAGCCAAGAGGACAGGGGGATCTCTCAGCCCCAGCATTTT; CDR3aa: CASSQEDRGISQPQHF
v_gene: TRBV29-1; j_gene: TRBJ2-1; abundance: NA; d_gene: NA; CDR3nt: TGCAGCGTTGAATCGGTAGCCAGTGGCTCCTACAATGAGCAGTTCTTC; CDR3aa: CSVESVASGSYNEQFF
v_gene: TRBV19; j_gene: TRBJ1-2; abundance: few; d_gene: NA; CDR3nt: TGTGCAACAGGGCCGGAACAGGATACAAACTATGGCTACACCTTC; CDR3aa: CATGPEQDTNYGYTF
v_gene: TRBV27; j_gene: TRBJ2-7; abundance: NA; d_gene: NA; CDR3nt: TGTGCCAGCACCGGAGGGCTTTCCTACGAGCAGTACTTC; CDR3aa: CASTGGLSYEQYF
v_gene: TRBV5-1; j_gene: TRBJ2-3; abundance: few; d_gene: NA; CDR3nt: TGCGCCAGGTTTATGGGACCTCCGAGGGATACGCAGTATTTT; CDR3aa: CARFMGPPRDTQYF
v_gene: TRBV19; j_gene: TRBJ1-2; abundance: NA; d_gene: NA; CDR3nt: TGTGCCAGTAGTATAGCCCCAGGGTTGGGCGTGTACGATGGCTACACCTTC; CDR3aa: CASSIAPGLGVYDGYTF
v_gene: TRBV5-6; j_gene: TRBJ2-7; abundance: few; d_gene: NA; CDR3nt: TGTGCCAGCAGCTTGAGGACAGATTACGAGCAGTACTTC; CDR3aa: CASSLRTDYEQYF
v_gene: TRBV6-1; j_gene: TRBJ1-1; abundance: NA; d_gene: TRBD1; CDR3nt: TGTGCCAGCAGTGAAGTTTGGGCAGGGGGGGCCAACACTGAAGCTTTCTTT; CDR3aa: CASSEVWAGGANTEAFF
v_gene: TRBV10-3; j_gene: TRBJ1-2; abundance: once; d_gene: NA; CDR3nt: TGTGCCACTTTCCGGGATGGATATGGCTACACCTTC; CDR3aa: CATFRDGYGYTF